Shown below are 28 T cell receptor beta chains from a single sample sequenced in a study of T cells in Graves' hyperthyroidism and ophthalmopathy. RNA transcripts served as the template for amplifying TCR beta CDR3 regions. The study used the HTBI primer set for a first-round RT-PCR of the TCR CDR3. Each CDR3 protein gets one entry after TCRdb re-called the multiplex PCR reads with MiXCR. In the table there are about 510,000 distinct CDR3 sequences, around 15% of which are singletons. The specimen sequenced was blood. Receptors originate from a woman aged 40 to 50 with Graves' hyperthyroidism.

This clonotype has just a few counts. The rearrangement uses TRBV12-5 and TRBJ2-5; perhaps TRBD1 as D (6 bases). V was trimmed by 1 base and J by 2 bases, leaving 11 bases between them. There are 15 residues in the CDR3. Germline CDR1 reads LGHNT; CDR2 reads FRNRAP. CDR3 residues: CASGLGDTIQETQYF. CDR3 in DNA: TGTGCTAGTGGTTTGGGGGACACTATACAAGAGACCCAGTACTTC.

This clonotype came up many times. The chain uses TRBV12-3 or TRBV12-4 and TRBJ2-7; TRBD1 matches 10 bases. This CDR3 has 14 residues. With 5 bases clipped from V and 2 bases from J, the junction kept 3 bases outside the gene matches. As DNA, the CDR3 is TGTGCCAGCAGTCCGACAGGGGGCGCCTACGAGCAGTACTTC. As protein: CASSPTGGAYEQYF.

V gene TRBV6-2 or TRBV6-3 combines with J gene TRBJ1-2; D perhaps matches TRBD1 (6 bases). Germline CDR1 MNHEY, CDR2 SVGEGT. Trimming took 6 bases from V and 2 from J, leaving 13 bases between them. The CDR3 spans 14 residues. DNA for the CDR3: TGTGCCAGCAGCAGCACCGGGACAAACTATGGCTACACCTTC. Translated, it gives CASSSTGTNYGYTF.

This clonotype was found many times. This chain joins TRBV2 and TRBJ2-1; D might be TRBD2 (5 bases). The CDR3 length is 18 residues. Germline loops: CDR1 SNHLY, CDR2 FYNNEI. Between the trimmed V and J ends, which lost 2 bases and 9 bases, there was a span of 26 bases. The CDR3: CASSEPLTDWYMWGEQFF. For the CDR3, the DNA is TGTGCCAGCAGTGAACCTCTGACGGACTGGTACATGTGGGGTGAGCAGTTCTTC.

This clonotype was observed many times. The chain uses TRBV28 and TRBJ1-2; TRBD1 matches 8 bases. The CDR3 totals 15 residues. CDR1 is MDHEN, CDR2 SYDVKM, per germline. V shed 7 bases, J shed 1 base, and the junction held 8 bases outside the gene matches. The CDR3 protein is CASITGQAHNYGYTF. The CDR3 bases are TGTGCCAGCATCACGGGACAGGCTCATAACTATGGCTACACCTTC.

The V and J genes are TRBV9 and TRBJ1-2, with 7 bases identical to TRBD1. The ends lost 4 bases at V and 4 bases at J; junction bases unmatched: 7. CDR1 is SGDLS and CDR2 is YYNGEE in the germline V gene. The CDR3 is made up of 14 amino acids. The CDR3 nucleotides are TGTGCCAGCAGCCATCGACAGGGATCCTATGGCTACACCTTC. Its protein is CASSHRQGSYGYTF.

In regard to this clonotype: Possible read error: a much larger clone is one base away. V is TRBV5-8 and J is TRBJ2-2; tentative D call: TRBD1 (6 bases). The CDR3 is made up of 15 amino acids. Per the germline V gene, CDR1 is SGHTS and CDR2 is YDEGEE. This chain's CDR3 is CASSSIGQFTGELFF. The CDR3 coding sequence is TGCGCCAGCAGCTCGATTGGACAGTTCACCGGGGAGCTGTTTTTT.

This clonotype has at least ten counts. The chain recombines TRBV28 with TRBJ2-7, with 12 bases that match TRBD1. CDR1 and CDR2 (germline): MDHEN, SYDVKM. The junction had 4 bases not matched to a gene; V was cut back by 4 bases and J by 6 bases. This CDR3 spans 14 amino acids. CDR3 in DNA: TGTGCCAGCAGTTATGGGACAGGGGGCGGCGAGCAGTACTTC. This codes for CASSYGTGGGEQYF.

V is TRBV28 and J is TRBJ2-7; TRBD2 matches at 7 bases. The CDR3 sequence is 14 residues long. CDR1 MDHEN and CDR2 SYDVKM come from the germline V gene. V shed 4 bases, J shed 9 bases, and the junction held 12 bases outside the gene matches. This CDR3 is CASSSRGTTLGQYF. CDR3 DNA: TGTGCCAGCAGTTCAAGAGGGACTACCCTTGGGCAGTACTTC.

The gene calls are TRBV10-3 and TRBJ2-1, with 8 bases lining up with TRBD2. The CDR3 length is 15 residues. Looked up from germline, CDR1 is ENHRY and CDR2 is SYGVKD. V shed 6 bases and J 7 bases; nucleotides not matched to a gene: 11. DNA of the CDR3: TGTGCCATCAGCCCGGGGCTAGCGGGTGGTAATGAGCAGTTCTTC. Its protein product is CAISPGLAGGNEQFF.

The chain combines TRBV19 with TRBJ1-1, with 8 bases matching TRBD1. Germline V gene lookup returns CDR1 LNHDA and CDR2 SQIVND (reference sequence). The V segment lost 5 bases and the J segment 2 bases; nucleotides outside the gene matches: 4. The CDR3 is 14 amino acids. CDR3 bases: TGTGCCAGTAGTTGGACAGGGATAAACACTGAAGCTTTCTTT. It encodes CASSWTGINTEAFF.

This clonotype was seen ten or more times. The chain recombines TRBV9 with TRBJ2-3; 7 nucleotides align to TRBD1. J was trimmed by 0 bases and V by 3 bases; bases with no gene match: 10. The germline gives CDR1 SGDLS, CDR2 YYNGEE. The CDR3 has 17 residues. The DNA of the CDR3 is TGTGCCAGCAGCGAGGGGGCGGGTCGGACTAGCACAGATACGCAGTATTTT. Translated: CASSEGAGRTSTDTQYF.

At least ten counts were recorded for this clonotype. V and J are TRBV20-1 and TRBJ1-1; D is uncertain. CDR1 is DFQATT, CDR2 SNEGSKA, per germline (reference sequence). The CDR3 extends over 12 amino acids. The V end was cut by 8 bases, the J end by 2 bases, with 12 bases between. The DNA for the CDR3 is TGCAGTCTATGGAAATTCAACACTGAAGCTTTCTTT. Translation gives CSLWKFNTEAFF.

V and J are TRBV19 and TRBJ2-2; D unresolved. The germline V and J ends were trimmed by 9 bases and 1 base, with 12 bases remaining between them. This CDR3 has 14 amino acids. The V gene's germline CDR1 is LNHDA and CDR2 SQIVND (reference sequence). CDR3 amino acids: CASRDWGNTGELFF. As DNA, the CDR3 is TGTGCCAGCCGCGACTGGGGGAACACCGGGGAGCTGTTTTTT. Looking up the rest from reference TRBV19 and TRBJ2-2 gives the full variable domain: DGGITQSPKYLFRKEGQNVTLSCEQNLNHDAMYWYRQDPGQGLRLIYYSQIVNDFQKGDIAEGYSVSREKKESFPLTVTSAQKNPTAFYLCASRDWGNTGELFFGEGSRLTVL.

The chain has TRBV2 and TRBJ1-5; no clear D gene. The CDR3 totals 16 residues. Germline V gives CDR1 SNHLY, CDR2 FYNNEI. V dropped 0 bases and J dropped 0 bases, with 9 bases sitting between them. CDR3 bases: TGTGCCAGCAGTGAAGCCAGCGTCTATAGCAATCAGCCCCAGCATTTT. It yields the protein CASSEASVYSNQPQHF.

This clonotype showed up many times. The chain recombines TRBV18 with TRBJ1-2; no reliable D call. This CDR3 region has 13 residues. Germline values: CDR1 KGHSH, CDR2 LQKENI. V shed 2 bases and J shed 5 bases, with 9 bases lying between them. This chain's CDR3 is CASSPMETYGYTF. The CDR3 DNA sequence: TGTGCCAGCTCACCAATGGAGACGTATGGCTACACCTTC.

In this sample, this clonotype turned up many times. The V and J genes are TRBV2 and TRBJ2-7; tentatively, D is TRBD2 (6 bases). In germline, CDR1 is SNHLY, CDR2 FYNNEI. This CDR3 has 15 amino acids. The V and J ends lost 4 bases and 2 bases respectively, with 15 bases between them. CDR3 in amino acids: CASSVEGLPTYEQYF. The CDR3 nucleotides are TGTGCCAGCAGTGTGGAGGGGCTCCCTACCTACGAGCAGTACTTC. Full variable domain (outside the CDR3, taken from reference TRBV2 and TRBJ2-7): EPEVTQTPSHQVTQMGQEVILRCVPISNHLYFYWYRQILGQKVEFLVSFYNNEISEKSEIFDDQFSVERPDGSNFTLKIRSTKLEDSAMYFCASSVEGLPTYEQYFGPGTRLTVT.

Ten or more counts support this clonotype. The chain links TRBV5-8 to TRBJ2-7, with 10 bases aligning to TRBD1. The germline CDR1 and CDR2 sequences are SGHTS and YDEGEE. This CDR3 has 13 amino acids. J gave up 5 bases and V 4 bases, and 3 bases lay outside the gene matches. CDR3 bases: TGTGCCAGCAGCCGACAGGGGGCGAACGAGCAGTACTTC. Translating gives CASSRQGANEQYF.

This clonotype was seen only a few times. The CDR3 sequence is CASSSRPGQGRYEQYF. The CDR3 coding sequence is TGTGCCAGCAGCTCCCGCCCGGGACAGGGACGCTACGAGCAGTACTTC. This sequence joins TRBV7-2 and TRBJ2-7; 9 bases agree with TRBD1. The V and J ends lost 4 bases and 3 bases, in that order; junction bases with no gene match: 10. There are 16 residues in the CDR3. Germline V gene sequence: CDR1 SGHTA, CDR2 FQGNSA.

This clonotype was picked up many times. The V call is TRBV20-1, the J call TRBJ2-7; TRBD2 agrees at 9 bases. CDR3 length equals 14 residues. From germline, CDR1 is DFQATT and CDR2 SNEGSKA (reference sequence). V trimming: 3 bases; J trimming: 4 bases; junction bases outside the gene matches: 7. CDR3 nucleotides: TGCAGTGCTAGTTTGTCTAGCGGGAAGTACGAGCAGTACTTC. Protein product: CSASLSSGKYEQYF.

This clonotype was seen ten or more times. The chain recombines TRBV6-5 with TRBJ2-7, with TRBD2 as a possible D gene (6 bases). Germline V gene lookup returns CDR1 MNHEY and CDR2 SVGAGI. V dropped 1 base and J dropped 0 bases, with 13 bases sitting between them. This CDR3 has 16 residues. CDR3 in DNA: TGTGCCAGCAGTTACTTATCTAACGGGAGCTCCTACGAGCAGTACTTC. It translates to CASSYLSNGSSYEQYF.

The chain employs TRBV30 and TRBJ2-7; TRBD1 is a possible D gene (7 bases). Germline V CDR1 and CDR2: GTSNPN, SVGIG (reference sequence). The CDR3 extends over 13 amino acids. The V end was cut by 4 bases, the J end by 1 base, with 11 bases between. CDR3: CAWTGGISYEQYF. The CDR3 DNA is TGTGCCTGGACAGGGGGGATATCCTACGAGCAGTACTTC.

This clonotype was counted ten times or more. The genes are TRBV28 and TRBJ1-3; no clear D gene. Looked up from germline, CDR1 is MDHEN and CDR2 is SYDVKM. The CDR3 extends over 13 amino acids. Trimming removed 2 bases from V and 4 bases from J, with 6 bases in between. The CDR3 sequence: CASSLPGGNTIYF. The CDR3 nucleotides are TGTGCCAGCAGTTTACCGGGGGGAAACACCATATATTTT.

The chain links TRBV18 to TRBJ2-7; D is perhaps TRBD1 (6 bases). Trimming shortened V by 6 bases and J by 5 bases, and 14 bases separated the two germline ends. CDR3 length: 13 residues. Germline CDR1 reads KGHSH; CDR2 reads LQKENI. The CDR3 bases are TGTGCCAGCTCCGGGAACAGGGCAGACGAGCAGTACTTC. It yields the protein CASSGNRADEQYF.

The V gene is TRBV3-1, the J gene TRBJ1-2; D is uncertain. V gave up 3 bases and J gave up 0 bases, with 11 bases separating them. This CDR3 is 15 amino acids long. Germline-derived CDR1 and CDR2 are LGHDT and YNNKEL (reference sequence). CDR3 loop: CASSQMERPNYGYTF. CDR3 DNA: TGTGCCAGCAGCCAGATGGAGCGGCCTAACTATGGCTACACCTTC.

This chain uses TRBV15 with TRBJ2-7, with D hard to call. Per the germline V gene, CDR1 is LNHNV and CDR2 is YYDKDF (reference sequence). The CDR3 contains 15 residues. V shed 0 bases and J shed 3 bases, with 12 bases lying between them. CDR3 coding DNA: TGTGCCACCAGCAGAGAGTCTAGTGGGGACTACGAGCAGTACTTC. This codes for CATSRESSGDYEQYF.

This clonotype appeared a few times. The V gene is TRBV6-1, the J gene TRBJ1-1; TRBD1 might be the D (5 bases). CDR1 MNHNS and CDR2 SASEGT come from the germline V gene. This CDR3 has 14 residues. V was shortened by 3 bases and J by 5 bases, with 13 bases between the two germline ends. The CDR3 coding sequence is TGTGCCAGCAGTGACAGGGCTGCGGGAACTGAAGCTTTCTTT. Residues: CASSDRAAGTEAFF.

This clonotype was observed at least ten times. The chain couples TRBV20-1 to TRBJ2-5; the match to TRBD2 covers 14 bases. Germline assignment: CDR1 DFQATT and CDR2 SNEGSKA (reference sequence). J gave up 1 base and V 3 bases, and 7 bases lay outside the gene matches. This CDR3 region has 17 residues. In nucleotides, the CDR3 is TGCAGTGCTAGTCCCGGACTAGCGGGGGGAAGCCAAGAGACCCAGTACTTC. This codes for CSASPGLAGGSQETQYF.